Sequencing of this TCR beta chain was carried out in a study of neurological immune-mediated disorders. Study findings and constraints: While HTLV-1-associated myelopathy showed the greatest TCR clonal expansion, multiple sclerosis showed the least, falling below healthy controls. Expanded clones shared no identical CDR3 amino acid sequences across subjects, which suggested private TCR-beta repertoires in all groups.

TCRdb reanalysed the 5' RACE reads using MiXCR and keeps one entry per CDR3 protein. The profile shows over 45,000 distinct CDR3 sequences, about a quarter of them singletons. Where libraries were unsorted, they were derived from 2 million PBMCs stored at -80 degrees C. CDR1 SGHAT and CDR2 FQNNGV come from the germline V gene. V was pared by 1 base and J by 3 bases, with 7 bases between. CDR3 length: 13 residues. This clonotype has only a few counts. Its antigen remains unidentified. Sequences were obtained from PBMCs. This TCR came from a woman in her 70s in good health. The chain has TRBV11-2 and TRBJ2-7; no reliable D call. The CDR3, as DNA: TGTGCCAGCAGCTTAGGCGACCTCTACGAGCAGTACTTC. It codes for CASSLGDLYEQYF.